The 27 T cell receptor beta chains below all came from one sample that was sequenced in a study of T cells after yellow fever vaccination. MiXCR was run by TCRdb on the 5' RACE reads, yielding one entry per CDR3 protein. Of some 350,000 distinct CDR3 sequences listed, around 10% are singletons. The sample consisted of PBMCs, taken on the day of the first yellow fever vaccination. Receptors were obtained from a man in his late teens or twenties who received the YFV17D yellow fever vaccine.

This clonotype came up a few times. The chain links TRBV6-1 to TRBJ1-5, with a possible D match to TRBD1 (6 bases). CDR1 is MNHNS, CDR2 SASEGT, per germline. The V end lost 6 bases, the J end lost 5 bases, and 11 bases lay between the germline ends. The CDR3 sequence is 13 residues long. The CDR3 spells CASRTGYDQPQHF. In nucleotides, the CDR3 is TGTGCCAGCAGAACAGGGTACGATCAGCCCCAGCATTTT.

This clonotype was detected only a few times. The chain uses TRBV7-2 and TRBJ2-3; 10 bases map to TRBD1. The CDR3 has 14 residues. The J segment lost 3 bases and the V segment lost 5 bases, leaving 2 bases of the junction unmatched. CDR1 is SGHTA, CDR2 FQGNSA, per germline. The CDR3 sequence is CASSTGQGTDTQYF. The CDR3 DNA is TGTGCCAGCAGCACGGGACAGGGGACAGATACGCAGTATTTT.

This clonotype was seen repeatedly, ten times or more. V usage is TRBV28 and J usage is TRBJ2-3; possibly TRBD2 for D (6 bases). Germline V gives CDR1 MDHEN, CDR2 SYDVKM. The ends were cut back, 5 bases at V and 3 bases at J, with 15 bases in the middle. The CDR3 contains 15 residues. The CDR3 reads CASSTQGGGTDTQYF. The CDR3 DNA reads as TGTGCCAGCAGTACCCAGGGTGGGGGGACAGATACGCAGTATTTT.

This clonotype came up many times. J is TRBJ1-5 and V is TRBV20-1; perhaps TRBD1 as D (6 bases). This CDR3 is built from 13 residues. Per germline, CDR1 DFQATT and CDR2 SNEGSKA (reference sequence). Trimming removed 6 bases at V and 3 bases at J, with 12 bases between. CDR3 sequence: CSARGQNNQPQHF. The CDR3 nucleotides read TGCAGTGCCCGGGGGCAGAACAATCAGCCCCAGCATTTT.

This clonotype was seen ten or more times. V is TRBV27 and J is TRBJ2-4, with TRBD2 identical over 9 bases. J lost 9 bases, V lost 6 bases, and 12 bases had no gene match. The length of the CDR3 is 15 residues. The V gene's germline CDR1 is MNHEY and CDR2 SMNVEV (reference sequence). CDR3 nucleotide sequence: TGTGCCAGCAGGCCCCGGCGGGGGGGCCTTAGCATTCAGTACTTC. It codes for CASRPRRGGLSIQYF.

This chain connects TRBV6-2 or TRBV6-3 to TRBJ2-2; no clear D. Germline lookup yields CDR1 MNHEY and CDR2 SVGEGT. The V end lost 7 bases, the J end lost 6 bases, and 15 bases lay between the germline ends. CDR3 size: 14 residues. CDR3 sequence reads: CASTLPLVPGELFF. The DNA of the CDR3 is TGTGCCAGCACTTTACCCCTAGTGCCCGGGGAGCTGTTTTTT.

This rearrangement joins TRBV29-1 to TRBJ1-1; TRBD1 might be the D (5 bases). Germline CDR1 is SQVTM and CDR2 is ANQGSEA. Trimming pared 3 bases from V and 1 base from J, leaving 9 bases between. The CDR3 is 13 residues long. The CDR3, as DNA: TGCAGCGTTGATGACGGGGCGAACACTGAAGCTTTCTTT. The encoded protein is CSVDDGANTEAFF. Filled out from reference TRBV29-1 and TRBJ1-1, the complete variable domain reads SAVISQKPSRDICQRGTSLTIQCQVDSQVTMMFWYRQQPGQSLTLIATANQGSEATYESGFVIDKFPISRPNLTFSTLTVSNMSPEDSSIYLCSVDDGANTEAFFGQGTRLTVV.

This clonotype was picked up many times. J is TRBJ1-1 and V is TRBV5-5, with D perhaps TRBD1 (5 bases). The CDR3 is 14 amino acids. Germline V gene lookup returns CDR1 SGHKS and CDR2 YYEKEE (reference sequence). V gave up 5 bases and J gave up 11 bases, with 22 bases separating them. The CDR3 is CASRSIRGGVRAFF. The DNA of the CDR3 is TGTGCCAGCAGGTCGATTAGGGGAGGAGTACGCGCTTTCTTT.

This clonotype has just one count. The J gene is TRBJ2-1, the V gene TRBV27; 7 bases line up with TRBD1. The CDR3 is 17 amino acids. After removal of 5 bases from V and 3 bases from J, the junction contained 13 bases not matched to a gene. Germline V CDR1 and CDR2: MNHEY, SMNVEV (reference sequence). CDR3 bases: TGTGCCAGCAGTCCGAACCTACAGGGGTTATACTACAATGAGCAGTTCTTC. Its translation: CASSPNLQGLYYNEQFF.

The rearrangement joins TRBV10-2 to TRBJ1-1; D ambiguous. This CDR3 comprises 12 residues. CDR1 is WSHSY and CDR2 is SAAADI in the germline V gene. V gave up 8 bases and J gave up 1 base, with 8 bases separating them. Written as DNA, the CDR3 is TGCGCCAGCTCAACGGCGAACACTGAAGCTTTCTTT. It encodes CASSTANTEAFF.

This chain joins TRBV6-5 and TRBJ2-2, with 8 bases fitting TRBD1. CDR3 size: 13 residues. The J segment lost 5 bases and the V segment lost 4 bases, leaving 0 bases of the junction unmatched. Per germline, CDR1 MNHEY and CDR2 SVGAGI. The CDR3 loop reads CASSWTGTGELFF. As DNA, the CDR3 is TGTGCCAGCAGTTGGACAGGGACCGGGGAGCTGTTTTTT.

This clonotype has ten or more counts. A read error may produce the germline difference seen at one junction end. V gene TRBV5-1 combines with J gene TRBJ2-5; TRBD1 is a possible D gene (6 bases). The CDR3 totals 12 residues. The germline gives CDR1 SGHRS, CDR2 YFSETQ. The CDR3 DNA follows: TGTGCCAGCTCGTCAGGGGAAGAGACCCAGTACTTC. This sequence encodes CASSSGEETQYF.

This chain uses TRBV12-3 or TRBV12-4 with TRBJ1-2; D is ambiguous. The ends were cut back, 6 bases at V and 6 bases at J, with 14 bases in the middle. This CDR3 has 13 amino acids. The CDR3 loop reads CASRLDAEHGYTF. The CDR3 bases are TGTGCCAGCAGACTCGACGCCGAGCATGGCTACACCTTC.

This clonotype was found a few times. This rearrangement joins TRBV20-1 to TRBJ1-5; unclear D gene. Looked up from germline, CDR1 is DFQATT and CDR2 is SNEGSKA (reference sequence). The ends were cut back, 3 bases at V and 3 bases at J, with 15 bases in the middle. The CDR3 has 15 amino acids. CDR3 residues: CSASRTWAPNQPQHF. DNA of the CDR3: TGCAGTGCTAGTAGGACCTGGGCCCCCAATCAGCCCCAGCATTTT.

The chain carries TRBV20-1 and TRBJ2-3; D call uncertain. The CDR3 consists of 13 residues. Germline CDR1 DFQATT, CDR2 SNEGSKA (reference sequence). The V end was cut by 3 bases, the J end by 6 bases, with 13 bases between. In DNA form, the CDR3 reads TGCAGTGCTAGCGTTATCCGACGGGATACGCAGTATTTT. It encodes CSASVIRRDTQYF.

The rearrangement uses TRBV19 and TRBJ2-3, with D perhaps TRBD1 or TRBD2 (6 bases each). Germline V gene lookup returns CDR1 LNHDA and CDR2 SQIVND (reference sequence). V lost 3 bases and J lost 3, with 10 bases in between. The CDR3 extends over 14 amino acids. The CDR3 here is CASSIQGRTDTQYF. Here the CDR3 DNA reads TGTGCCAGTAGTATTCAGGGGAGGACAGATACGCAGTATTTT.

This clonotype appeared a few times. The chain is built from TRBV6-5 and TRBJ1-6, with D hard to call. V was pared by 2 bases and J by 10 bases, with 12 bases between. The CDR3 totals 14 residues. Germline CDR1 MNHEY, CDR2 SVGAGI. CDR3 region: CASSYDGPRSPLHF. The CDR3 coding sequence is TGTGCCAGCAGTTACGATGGGCCGAGGTCACCCCTCCACTTT.

The CDR3: CASSLMGEAQFF. CDR3 DNA: TGTGCCAGCAGTTTAATGGGGGAGGCGCAGTTCTTC. The genes are TRBV28 and TRBJ2-1, with D possibly TRBD2 on 6 matching bases. The CDR3 spans 12 residues. The germline gives CDR1 MDHEN, CDR2 SYDVKM. V shed 2 bases and J shed 12 bases, with 11 bases lying between them.

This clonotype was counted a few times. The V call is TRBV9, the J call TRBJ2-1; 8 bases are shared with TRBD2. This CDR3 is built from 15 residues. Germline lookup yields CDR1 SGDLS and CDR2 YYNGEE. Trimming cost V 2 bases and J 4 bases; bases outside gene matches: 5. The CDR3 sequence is CASSVASGGYNEQFF. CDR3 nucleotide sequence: TGTGCCAGCAGCGTCGCCAGCGGGGGATACAATGAGCAGTTCTTC.

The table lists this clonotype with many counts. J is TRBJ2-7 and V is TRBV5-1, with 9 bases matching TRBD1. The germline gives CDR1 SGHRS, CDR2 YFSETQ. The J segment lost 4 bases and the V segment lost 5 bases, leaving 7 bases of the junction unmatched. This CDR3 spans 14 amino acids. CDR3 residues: CASSSGQGGYEQYF. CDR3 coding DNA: TGCGCCAGCAGTTCGGGACAGGGTGGATACGAGCAGTACTTC.

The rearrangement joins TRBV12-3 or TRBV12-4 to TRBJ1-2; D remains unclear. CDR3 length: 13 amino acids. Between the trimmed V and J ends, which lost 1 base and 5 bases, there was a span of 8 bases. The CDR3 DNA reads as TGTGCCAGCAGTTTAGGCCTCCTATATGGCTACACCTTC. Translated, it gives CASSLGLLYGYTF.

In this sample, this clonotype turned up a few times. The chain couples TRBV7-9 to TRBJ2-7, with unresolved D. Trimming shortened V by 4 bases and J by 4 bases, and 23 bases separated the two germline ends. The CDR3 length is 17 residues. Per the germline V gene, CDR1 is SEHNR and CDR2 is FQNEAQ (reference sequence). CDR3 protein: CASSSPEPRIGGYEQYF. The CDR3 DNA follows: TGTGCCAGCAGCTCCCCCGAGCCGCGCATCGGTGGGTACGAGCAGTACTTC.

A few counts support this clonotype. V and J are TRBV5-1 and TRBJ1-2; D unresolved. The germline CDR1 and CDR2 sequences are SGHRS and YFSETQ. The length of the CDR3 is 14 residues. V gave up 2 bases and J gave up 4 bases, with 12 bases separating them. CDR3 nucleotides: TGCGCCAGCAGCTTTGAGCCGATGGGCTATGGCTACACCTTC. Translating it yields CASSFEPMGYGYTF.

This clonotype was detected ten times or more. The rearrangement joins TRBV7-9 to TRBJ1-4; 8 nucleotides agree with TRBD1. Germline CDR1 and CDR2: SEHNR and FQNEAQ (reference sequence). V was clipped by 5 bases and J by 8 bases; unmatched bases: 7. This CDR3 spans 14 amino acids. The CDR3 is CASSRGQGWEKLFF. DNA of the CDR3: TGTGCCAGCAGCCGAGGACAGGGATGGGAAAAACTGTTTTTT.

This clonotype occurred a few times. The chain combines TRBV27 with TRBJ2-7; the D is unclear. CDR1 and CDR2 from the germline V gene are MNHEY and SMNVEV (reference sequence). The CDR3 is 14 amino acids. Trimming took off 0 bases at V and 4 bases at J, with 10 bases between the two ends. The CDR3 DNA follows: TGTGCCAGCAGTTTATCGCCGCGGAGATACGAGCAGTACTTC. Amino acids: CASSLSPRRYEQYF.

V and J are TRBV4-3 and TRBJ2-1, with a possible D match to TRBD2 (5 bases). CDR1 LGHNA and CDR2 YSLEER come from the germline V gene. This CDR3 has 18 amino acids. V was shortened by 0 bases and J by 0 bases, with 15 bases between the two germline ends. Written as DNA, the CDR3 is TGCGCCAGCAGCCAAGATATTTCGAAGCGGTCCTCCTACAATGAGCAGTTCTTC. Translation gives CASSQDISKRSSYNEQFF.

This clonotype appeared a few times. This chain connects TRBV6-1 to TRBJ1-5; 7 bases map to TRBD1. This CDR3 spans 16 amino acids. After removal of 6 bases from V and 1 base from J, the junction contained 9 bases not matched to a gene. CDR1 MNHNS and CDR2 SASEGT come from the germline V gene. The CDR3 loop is CASRQRPGQSNQPQHF. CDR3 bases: TGTGCCAGCAGACAAAGACCGGGACAGAGCAATCAGCCCCAGCATTTT.